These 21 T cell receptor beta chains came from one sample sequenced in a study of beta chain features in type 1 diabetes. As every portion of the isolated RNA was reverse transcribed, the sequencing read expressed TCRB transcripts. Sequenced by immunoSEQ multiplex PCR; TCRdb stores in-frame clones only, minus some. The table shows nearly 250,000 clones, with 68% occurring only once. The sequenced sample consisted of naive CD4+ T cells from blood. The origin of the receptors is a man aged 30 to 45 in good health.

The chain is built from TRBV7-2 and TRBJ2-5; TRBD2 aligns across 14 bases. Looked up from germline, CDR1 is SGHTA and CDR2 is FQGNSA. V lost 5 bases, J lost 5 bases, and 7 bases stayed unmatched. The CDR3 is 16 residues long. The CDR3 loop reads CASSIGLAGGRETQYF. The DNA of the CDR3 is TGTGCCAGCAGCATCGGACTAGCGGGGGGTAGGGAGACCCAGTACTTC.

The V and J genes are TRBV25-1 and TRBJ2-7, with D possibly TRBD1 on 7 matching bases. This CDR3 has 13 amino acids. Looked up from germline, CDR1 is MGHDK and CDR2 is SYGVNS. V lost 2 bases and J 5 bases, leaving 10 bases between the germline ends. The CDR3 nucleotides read TGTGCCAGCAGTGAACAGGGGGGAGACGAGCAGTACTTC. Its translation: CASSEQGGDEQYF.

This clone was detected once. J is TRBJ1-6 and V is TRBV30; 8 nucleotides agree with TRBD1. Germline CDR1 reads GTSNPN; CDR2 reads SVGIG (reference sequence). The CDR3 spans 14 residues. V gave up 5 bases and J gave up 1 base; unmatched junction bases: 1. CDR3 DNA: TGTGCCTGGGACAGGGGTTCCTATAATTCACCCCTCCACTTT. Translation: CAWDRGSYNSPLHF.

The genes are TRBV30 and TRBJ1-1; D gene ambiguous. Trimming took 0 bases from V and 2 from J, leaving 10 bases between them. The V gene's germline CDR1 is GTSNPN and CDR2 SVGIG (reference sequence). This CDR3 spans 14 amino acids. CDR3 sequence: CAWSVSVRNTEAFF. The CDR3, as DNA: TGTGCCTGGAGTGTAAGTGTCAGAAACACTGAAGCTTTCTTT.

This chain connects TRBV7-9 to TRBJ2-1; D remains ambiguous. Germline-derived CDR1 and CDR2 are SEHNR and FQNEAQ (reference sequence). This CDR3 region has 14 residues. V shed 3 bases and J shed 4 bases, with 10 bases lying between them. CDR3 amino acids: CASSFPVGYNEQFF. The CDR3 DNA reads TGTGCCAGCAGCTTCCCCGTTGGGTACAATGAGCAGTTCTTC.

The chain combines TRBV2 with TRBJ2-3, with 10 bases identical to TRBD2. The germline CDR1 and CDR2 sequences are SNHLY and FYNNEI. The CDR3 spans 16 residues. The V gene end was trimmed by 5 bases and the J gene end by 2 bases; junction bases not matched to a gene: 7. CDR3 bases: TGTGCCAGCAGTAAACTAGCGGGGCGCTCCACAGATACGCAGTATTTT. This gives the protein CASSKLAGRSTDTQYF.

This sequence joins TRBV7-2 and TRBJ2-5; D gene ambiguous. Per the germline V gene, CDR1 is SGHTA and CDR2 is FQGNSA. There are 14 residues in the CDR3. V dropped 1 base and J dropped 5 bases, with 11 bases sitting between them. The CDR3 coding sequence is TGTGCCAGCAGCTTAGGCCCCTATGGGGAGACCCAGTACTTC. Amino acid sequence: CASSLGPYGETQYF.

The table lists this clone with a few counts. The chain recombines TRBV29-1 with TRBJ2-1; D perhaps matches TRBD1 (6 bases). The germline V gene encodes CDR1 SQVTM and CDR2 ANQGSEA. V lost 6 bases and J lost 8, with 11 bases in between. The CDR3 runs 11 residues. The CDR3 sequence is CSVSRGDEQFF. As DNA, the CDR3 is TGCAGCGTCTCCAGGGGAGATGAGCAGTTCTTC.

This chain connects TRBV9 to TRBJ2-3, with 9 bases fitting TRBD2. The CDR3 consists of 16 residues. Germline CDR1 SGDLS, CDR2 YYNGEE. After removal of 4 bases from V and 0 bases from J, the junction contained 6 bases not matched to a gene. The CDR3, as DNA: TGTGCCAGCAGCCCTTTAGCGGGAGCTAGCACAGATACGCAGTATTTT. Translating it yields CASSPLAGASTDTQYF.

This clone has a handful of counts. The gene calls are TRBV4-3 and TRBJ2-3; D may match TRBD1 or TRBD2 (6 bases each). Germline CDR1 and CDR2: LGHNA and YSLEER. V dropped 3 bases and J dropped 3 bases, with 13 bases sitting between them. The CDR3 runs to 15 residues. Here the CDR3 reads CASSHRRGGTDTQYF. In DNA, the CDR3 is TGCGCCAGCAGCCACCGTCGAGGGGGGACAGATACGCAGTATTTT.

DNA of the CDR3: TGCAGCGTTGGGAAACTTTTAAACAATGAGCAGTTCTTC. Encoded protein: CSVGKLLNNEQFF. The genes are TRBV29-1 and TRBJ2-1; D ambiguous. The V end was cut by 4 bases, the J end by 5 bases, with 12 bases between. The CDR3 is 13 residues long. Germline V gene sequence: CDR1 SQVTM, CDR2 ANQGSEA.

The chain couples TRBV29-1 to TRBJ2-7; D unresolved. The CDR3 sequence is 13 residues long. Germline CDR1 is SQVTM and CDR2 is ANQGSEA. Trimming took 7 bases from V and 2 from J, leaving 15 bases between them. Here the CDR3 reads CSATSPPTYEQYF. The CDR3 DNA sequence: TGCAGCGCCACAAGCCCACCCACCTACGAGCAGTACTTC.

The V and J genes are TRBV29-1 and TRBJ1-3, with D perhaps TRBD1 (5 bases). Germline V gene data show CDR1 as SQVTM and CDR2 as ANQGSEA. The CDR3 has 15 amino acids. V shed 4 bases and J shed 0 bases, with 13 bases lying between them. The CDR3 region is CSVGVGAYSGNTIYF. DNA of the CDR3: TGCAGCGTTGGGGTAGGGGCATACTCTGGAAACACCATATATTTT.

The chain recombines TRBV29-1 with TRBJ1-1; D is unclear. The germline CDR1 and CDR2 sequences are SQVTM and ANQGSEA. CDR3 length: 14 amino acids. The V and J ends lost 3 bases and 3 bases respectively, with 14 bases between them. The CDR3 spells CSVDFGRLDTEAFF. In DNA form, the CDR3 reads TGCAGCGTTGATTTTGGGAGGTTGGACACTGAAGCTTTCTTT.

CDR3 loop: CASQRKETQYF. As DNA, the CDR3 is TGTGCCAGCCAGAGGAAAGAGACCCAGTACTTC. The V call is TRBV6-1, the J call TRBJ2-5; no clear D. V lost 8 bases to trimming and J lost 3 bases, with 7 bases between them. The CDR3 runs 11 residues. Germline V gene data show CDR1 as MNHNS and CDR2 as SASEGT.

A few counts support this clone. The CDR3, as DNA: TGTGCCTGGAGACAGGGGGCAGGAAACATTCAGTACTTC. It encodes CAWRQGAGNIQYF. V gene TRBV30 combines with J gene TRBJ2-4; 9 bases are shared with TRBD1. The CDR3 has 13 amino acids. Germline V gives CDR1 GTSNPN, CDR2 SVGIG (reference sequence). V dropped 3 bases and J dropped 6; count of bases not matched to a gene: 3.

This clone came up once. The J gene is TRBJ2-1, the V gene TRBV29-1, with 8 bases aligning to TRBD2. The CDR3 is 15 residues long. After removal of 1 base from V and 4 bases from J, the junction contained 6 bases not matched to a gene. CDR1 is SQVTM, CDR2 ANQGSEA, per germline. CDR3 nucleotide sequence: TGCAGCGTTGAAGTACTCGCGGGGGGTTACAATGAGCAGTTCTTC. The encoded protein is CSVEVLAGGYNEQFF.

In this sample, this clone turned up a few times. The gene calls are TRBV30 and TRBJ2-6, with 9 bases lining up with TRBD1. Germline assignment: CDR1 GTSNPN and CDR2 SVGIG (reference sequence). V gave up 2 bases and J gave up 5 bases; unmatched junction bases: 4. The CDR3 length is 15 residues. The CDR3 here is CAWSPGQGWANVLTF. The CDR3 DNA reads TGTGCCTGGAGTCCGGGACAGGGATGGGCCAACGTCCTGACTTTC.

CDR3 loop: CASSQEDRGETQYF. The CDR3 nucleotides read TGCGCCAGCAGCCAAGAGGACAGGGGAGAGACCCAGTACTTC. The gene calls are TRBV4-1 and TRBJ2-5; 9 bases agree with TRBD1. With 0 bases clipped from V and 4 bases from J, the junction kept 0 bases outside the gene matches. This CDR3 is built from 14 residues. Germline CDR1 and CDR2: MGHRA and YSYEKL.

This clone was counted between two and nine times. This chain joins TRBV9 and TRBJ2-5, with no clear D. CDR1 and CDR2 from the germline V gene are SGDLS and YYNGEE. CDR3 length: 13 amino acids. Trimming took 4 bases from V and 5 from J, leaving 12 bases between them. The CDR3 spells CASSPSLKETQYF. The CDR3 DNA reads TGTGCCAGCAGCCCCAGTCTCAAGGAGACCCAGTACTTC.

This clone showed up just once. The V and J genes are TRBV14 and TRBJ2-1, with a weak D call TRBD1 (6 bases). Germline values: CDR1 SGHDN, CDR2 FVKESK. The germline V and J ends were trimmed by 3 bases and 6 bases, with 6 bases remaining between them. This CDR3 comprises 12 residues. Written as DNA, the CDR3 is TGTGCCAGCAGCCACAGGGGCAATGAGCAGTTCTTC. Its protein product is CASSHRGNEQFF.